This entry features one TCR beta chain sequence. The sample originates from a study of T cell changes during pregnancy in multiple sclerosis. Only in-frame clones appear in the TCRdb table, and some are missing; sequencing was by immunoSEQ multiplex PCR. The sample shows roughly 99,000 clones, around 90% of them seen only once. Between the trimmed V and J ends, which lost 1 base and 0 bases, there was a span of 13 bases. This CDR3 is built from 17 residues. In germline, CDR1 is SGHNT, CDR2 YENEEA. The receptor was isolated from a female donor in good health, enrolled as a control in a pregnancy study. The rearrangement joins TRBV11-3 to TRBJ1-3; D ambiguous. The specimen was peripheral blood, collected in the third trimester of pregnancy. The CDR3 loop reads CASSLAPRDLSGNTIYF. CDR3 nucleotides: TGTGCCAGCAGCTTAGCCCCCCGGGATCTCTCTGGAAACACCATATATTTT.